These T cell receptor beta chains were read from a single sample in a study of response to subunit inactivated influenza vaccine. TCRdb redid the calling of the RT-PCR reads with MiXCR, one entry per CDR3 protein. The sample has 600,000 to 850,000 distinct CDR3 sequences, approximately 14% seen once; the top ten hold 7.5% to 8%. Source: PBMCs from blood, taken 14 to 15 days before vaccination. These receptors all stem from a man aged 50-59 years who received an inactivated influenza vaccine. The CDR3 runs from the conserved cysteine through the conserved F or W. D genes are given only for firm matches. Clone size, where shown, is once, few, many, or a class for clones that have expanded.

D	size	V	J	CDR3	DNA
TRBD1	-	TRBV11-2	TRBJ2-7	CASSIGTELYEQYF	TGTGCCAGCAGCATCGGGACAGAACTGTACGAGCAGTACTTC
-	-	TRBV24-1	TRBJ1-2	CATSDLTSGYTF	TGTGCCACCAGTGATTTGACGTCTGGCTACACCTTC
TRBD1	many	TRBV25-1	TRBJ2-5	CASSEYSGTGGTFRRDQETQYF	TGTGCCAGCAGTGAATATAGCGGGACAGGGGGGACCTTCCGGAGGGATCAAGAGACCCAGTACTTC
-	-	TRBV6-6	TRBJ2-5	CASSYFRETQYF	TGTGCCAGCAGTTACTTCAGGGAGACCCAGTACTTC
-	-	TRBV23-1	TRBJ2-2	CASPPWAWNTAGSCFF	-
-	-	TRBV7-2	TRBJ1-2	CASSMGGFNYGYTF	TGTGCCAGCAGCATGGGAGGCTTTAACTATGGCTACACCTTC
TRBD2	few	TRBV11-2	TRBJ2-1	CASSLGEGNYNEQFF	TGTGCCAGCAGCTTGGGGGAGGGCAACTACAATGAGCAGTTCTTC
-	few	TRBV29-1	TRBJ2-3	CSAGRDATDTQYF	TGCAGCGCCGGGCGGGACGCCACAGATACGCAGTATTTT
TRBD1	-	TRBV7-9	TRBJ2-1	CASSLTTGTGYNNEQFF	TGTGCCAGCAGCTTGACTACCGGGACAGGTTATAACAATGAGCAGTTCTTC
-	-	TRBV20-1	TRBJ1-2	CSASGTVNYGYTF	TGCAGTGCTTCCGGGACGGTAAACTATGGCTACACCTTC
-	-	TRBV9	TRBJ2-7	CASSVRAGTGYYEQYF	TGTGCCAGCAGCGTAAGGGCGGGAACAGGGTACTACGAGCAGTACTTC
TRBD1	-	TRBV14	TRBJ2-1	CASSHYFRYRGDNEQFF	TGTGCCAGCAGCCACTACTTCCGGTACAGGGGGGACAATGAGCAGTTCTTC
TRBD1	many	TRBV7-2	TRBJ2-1	CASSLRQGGYNEQFF	TGTGCCAGCAGCCTAAGACAGGGTGGCTACAATGAGCAGTTCTTC
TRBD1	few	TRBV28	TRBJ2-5	CASSRTGDQETQYF	TGTGCCAGCAGTCGGACAGGGGACCAAGAGACCCAGTACTTC
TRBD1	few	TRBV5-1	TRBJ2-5	CASSLVGTGGRETQYF	TGCGCCAGCAGCTTGGTAGGGACAGGGGGCCGAGAGACCCAGTACTTC
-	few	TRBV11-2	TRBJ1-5	CASSRWGSQPQHF	TGTGCCAGCAGCCGATGGGGTAGTCAGCCCCAGCATTTT
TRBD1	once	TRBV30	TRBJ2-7	CACLRTGEITSFYEQYF	TGTGCCTGCCTCAGGACAGGGGAGATCACCTCCTTCTACGAGCAGTACTTC